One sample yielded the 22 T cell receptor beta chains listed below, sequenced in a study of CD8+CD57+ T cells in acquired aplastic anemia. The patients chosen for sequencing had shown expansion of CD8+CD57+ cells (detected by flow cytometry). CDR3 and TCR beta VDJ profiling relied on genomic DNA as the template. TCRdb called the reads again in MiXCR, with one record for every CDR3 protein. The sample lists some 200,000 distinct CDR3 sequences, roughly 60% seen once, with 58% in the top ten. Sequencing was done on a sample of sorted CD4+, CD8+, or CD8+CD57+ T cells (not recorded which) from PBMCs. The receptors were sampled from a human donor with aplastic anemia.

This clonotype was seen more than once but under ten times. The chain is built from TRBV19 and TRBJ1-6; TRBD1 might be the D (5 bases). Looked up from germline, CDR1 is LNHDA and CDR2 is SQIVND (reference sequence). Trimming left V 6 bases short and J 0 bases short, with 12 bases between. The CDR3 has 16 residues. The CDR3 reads CASRGTGSSYNSPLHF. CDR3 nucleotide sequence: TGTGCCAGTAGGGGGACGGGGAGCTCCTATAATTCACCCCTCCACTTT.

In nucleotides, the CDR3 is TGTGCCAGCAGCTTGACAGTCTTCTATGGCTACACCTTC. Residues: CASSLTVFYGYTF. V gene TRBV7-2 combines with J gene TRBJ1-2, with D possibly being TRBD1 (5 bases). Trimming shortened V by 3 bases and J by 4 bases, and 9 bases separated the two germline ends. This CDR3 has 13 amino acids. CDR1 and CDR2 from the germline V gene are SGHTA and FQGNSA.

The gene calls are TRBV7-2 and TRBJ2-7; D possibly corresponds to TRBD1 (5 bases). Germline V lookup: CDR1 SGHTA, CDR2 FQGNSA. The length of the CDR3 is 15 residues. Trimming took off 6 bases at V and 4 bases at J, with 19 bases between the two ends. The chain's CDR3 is CASSPYEGAGYEQYF. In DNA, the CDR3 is TGTGCCAGCAGTCCCTACGAAGGGGCAGGGTACGAGCAGTACTTC.

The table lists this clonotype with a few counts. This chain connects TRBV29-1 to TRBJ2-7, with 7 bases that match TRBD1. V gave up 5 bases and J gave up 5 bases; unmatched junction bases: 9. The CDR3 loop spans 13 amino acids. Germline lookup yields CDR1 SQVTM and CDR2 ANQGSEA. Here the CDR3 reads CSVRRQGVHEQYF. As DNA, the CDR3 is TGCAGCGTTCGTCGACAGGGTGTCCACGAGCAGTACTTC.

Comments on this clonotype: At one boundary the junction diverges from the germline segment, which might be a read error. CDR3 sequence: CVSSLRRDTTVYF. CDR3 nucleotides: TGTGTCAGCAGCTTAAGGCGGGACACGACTGTATATTTT. The chain links TRBV7-3 to TRBJ1-3, with D possibly being TRBD1 (6 bases). The germline V gene encodes CDR1 SGHTA and CDR2 FQGTGA. The CDR3 covers 13 residues.

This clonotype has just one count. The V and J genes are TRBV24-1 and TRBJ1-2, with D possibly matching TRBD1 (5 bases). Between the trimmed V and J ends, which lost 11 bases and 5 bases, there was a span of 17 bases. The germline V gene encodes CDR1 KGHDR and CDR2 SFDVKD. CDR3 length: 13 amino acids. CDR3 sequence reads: CAIGVGTDYGYTF. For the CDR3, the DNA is TGTGCCATCGGGGTGGGGACGGATTATGGCTACACCTTC.

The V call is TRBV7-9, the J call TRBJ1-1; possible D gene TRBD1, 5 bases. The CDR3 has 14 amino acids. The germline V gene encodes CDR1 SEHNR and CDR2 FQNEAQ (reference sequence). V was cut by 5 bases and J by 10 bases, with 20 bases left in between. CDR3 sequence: CASSPSGTPPAAFF. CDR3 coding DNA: TGTGCCAGCAGCCCATCCGGGACCCCCCCGGCAGCTTTCTTT.

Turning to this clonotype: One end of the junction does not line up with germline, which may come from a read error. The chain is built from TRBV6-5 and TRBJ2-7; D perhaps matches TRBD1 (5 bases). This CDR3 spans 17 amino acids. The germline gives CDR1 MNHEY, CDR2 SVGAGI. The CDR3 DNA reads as TGTGCCAGCGGTTACAAGGGCTGGGGCCAATCCTCCTACGAGCAGTACTTC. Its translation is CASGYKGWGQSSYEQYF.

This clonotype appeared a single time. As DNA, the CDR3 is TGTGCCAGCAGCTTCCCCGGGACAGGGAGGATTGAGGTCAACGTCCTGACTTTC. As protein: CASSFPGTGRIEVNVLTF. This sequence joins TRBV7-2 and TRBJ2-6; 9 bases align to TRBD1. This CDR3 comprises 18 residues. V lost 3 bases and J lost 9; bases outside the gene matches: 15. Germline V gives CDR1 SGHTA, CDR2 FQGNSA.

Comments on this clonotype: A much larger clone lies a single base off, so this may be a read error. CDR3 DNA: TGTGCCAGCAGCTACGTTAGAGGGGAGGGACAAGAGGCCCAGTACTTC. Its protein product is CASSYVRGEGQEAQYF. The chain couples TRBV14 to TRBJ2-5; D perhaps matches TRBD2 (7 bases). Germline CDR1 and CDR2: SGHDN and FVKESK. CDR3 length equals 16 residues.

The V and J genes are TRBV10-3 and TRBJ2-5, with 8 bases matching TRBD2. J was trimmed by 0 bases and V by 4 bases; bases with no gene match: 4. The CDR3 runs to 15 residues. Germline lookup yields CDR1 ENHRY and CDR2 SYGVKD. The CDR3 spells CAISVSAGDQETQYF. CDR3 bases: TGTGCCATCAGTGTCTCAGCGGGGGACCAAGAGACCCAGTACTTC.

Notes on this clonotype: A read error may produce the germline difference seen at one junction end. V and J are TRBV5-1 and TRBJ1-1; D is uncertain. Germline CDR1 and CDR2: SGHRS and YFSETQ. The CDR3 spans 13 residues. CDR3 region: CASSAQLNTEAFF. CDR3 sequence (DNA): TGTGCCAGCAGCGCCCAATTAAACACTGAAGCTTTCTTT.

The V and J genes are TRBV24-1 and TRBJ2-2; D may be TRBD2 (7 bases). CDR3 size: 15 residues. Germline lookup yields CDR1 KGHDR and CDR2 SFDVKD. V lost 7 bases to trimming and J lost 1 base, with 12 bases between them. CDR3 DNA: TGTGCCACCAGCAGAGGGGGGGTGAACACCGGGGAGCTGTTTTTT. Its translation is CATSRGGVNTGELFF.

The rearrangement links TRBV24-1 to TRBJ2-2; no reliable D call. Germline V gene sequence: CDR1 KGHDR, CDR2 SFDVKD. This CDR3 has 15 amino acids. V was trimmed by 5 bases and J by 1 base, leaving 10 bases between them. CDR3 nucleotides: TGTGCCACCAGTGTGATTTTAGGGAACACCGGGGAGCTGTTTTTT. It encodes CATSVILGNTGELFF.

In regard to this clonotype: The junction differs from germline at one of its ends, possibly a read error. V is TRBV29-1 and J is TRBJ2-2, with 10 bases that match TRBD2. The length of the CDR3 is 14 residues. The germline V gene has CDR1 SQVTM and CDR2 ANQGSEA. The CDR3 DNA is TGTGCCAGCAGCTCTACTAGCGGGGACGGGGAGCTGTTTTTT. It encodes CASSSTSGDGELFF.

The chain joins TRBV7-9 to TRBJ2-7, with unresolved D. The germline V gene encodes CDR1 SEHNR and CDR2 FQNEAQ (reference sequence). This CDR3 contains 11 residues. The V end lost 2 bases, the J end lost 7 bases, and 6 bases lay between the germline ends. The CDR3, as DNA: TGTGCCAGCAGCTTACTTAGGGAGCAGTACTTC. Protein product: CASSLLREQYF.

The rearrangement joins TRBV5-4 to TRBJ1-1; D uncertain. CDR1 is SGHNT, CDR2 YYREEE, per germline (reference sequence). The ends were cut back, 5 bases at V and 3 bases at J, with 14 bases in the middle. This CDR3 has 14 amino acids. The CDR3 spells CASRGRVSDTEAFF. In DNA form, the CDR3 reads TGTGCCAGCAGGGGGAGGGTCAGCGACACTGAAGCTTTCTTT.

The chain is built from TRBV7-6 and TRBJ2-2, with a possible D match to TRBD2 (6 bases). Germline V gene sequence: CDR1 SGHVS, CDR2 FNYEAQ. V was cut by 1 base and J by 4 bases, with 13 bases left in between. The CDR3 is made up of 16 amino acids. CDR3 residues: CASSLGLSGSTGELFF. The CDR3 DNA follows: TGTGCCAGCAGCTTAGGGCTTAGCGGCAGCACCGGGGAGCTGTTTTTT.

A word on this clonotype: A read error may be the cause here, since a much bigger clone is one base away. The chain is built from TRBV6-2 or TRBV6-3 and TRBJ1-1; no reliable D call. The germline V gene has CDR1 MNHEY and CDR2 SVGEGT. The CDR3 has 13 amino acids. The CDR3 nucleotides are TGTGCCGGCAGTTACGACCCAAGGGCTGAAGCTTTCTTT. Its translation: CAGSYDPRAEAFF.

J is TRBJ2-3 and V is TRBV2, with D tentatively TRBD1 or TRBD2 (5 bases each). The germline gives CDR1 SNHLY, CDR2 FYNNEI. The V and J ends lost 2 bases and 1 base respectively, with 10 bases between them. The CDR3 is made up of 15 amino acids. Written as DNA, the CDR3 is TGTGCCAGCAGTGAAAGGGACCTAGGCACAGATACGCAGTATTTT. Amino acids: CASSERDLGTDTQYF.

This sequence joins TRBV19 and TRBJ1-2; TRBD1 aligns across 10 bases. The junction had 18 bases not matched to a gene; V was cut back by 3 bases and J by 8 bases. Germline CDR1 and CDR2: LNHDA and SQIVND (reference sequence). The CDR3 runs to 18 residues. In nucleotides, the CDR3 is TGTGCCAGTAGTATCTCCGGGACAGGGGCCGGCGTCATCTGGGGCTACACCTTC. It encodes CASSISGTGAGVIWGYTF.

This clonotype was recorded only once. CDR3 sequence: CASSLGATSGEYF. For the CDR3, the DNA is TGTGCCAGCAGCTTAGGGGCGACTAGCGGGGAGTACTTC. V gene TRBV7-2 combines with J gene TRBJ2-7, with 11 positions matching TRBD2. The CDR3 sequence is 13 residues long. The J segment lost 11 bases and the V segment lost 1 base, leaving 4 bases of the junction unmatched. The germline CDR1 and CDR2 sequences are SGHTA and FQGNSA. The full variable domain, with the rest looked up from reference TRBV7-2 and TRBJ2-7, is GAGVSQSPSNKVTEKGKDVELRCDPISGHTALYWYRQSLGQGLEFLIYFQGNSAPDKSGLPSDRFSAERTGGSVSTLTIQRTQQEDSAVYLCASSLGATSGEYFGPGTRLTVT.